A single sample is the source of the 20 T cell receptor beta chains below, sequenced in a study of vaccination and CD4 T cells after COVID-19 (dated 2022 in TCRdb). The sample's treatment or condition label is to be understood as: approximately 10-day PBMC culture with coronavirus spike peptide pools or control peptides (ViraFEST assay). Libraries came from PCR. Sequencing was carried out with an Illumina iSeq 100. At the Johns Hopkins FTIC core, DNA from the cultured CD4+ T cells underwent TCR sequencing with the Oncomine TCR Beta short-read assay. TCRdb itself trimmed the public reads at Q25 with fastp, ran MiXCR and retained productive beta chains. Rows are unified per CDR3 protein, each entry keeping the most common DNA and genes. The table for this sample lists 15,000 to 20,000 distinct CDR3 sequences; just over 55% of them were counted only once. The ten largest clones represent 10% of the sample.

Their antigens remain unidentified. Material for sequencing was CD4+ T cells from blood, cultured in vitro. The receptors originated from a human donor who had recovered from COVID-19.

This clonotype is large by share. Here the CDR3 DNA reads TGTGCCAGAAGCTTCATCGAGAACACTGAAGCTTTCTTT. Translated, it gives CARSFIENTEAFF. The chain joins TRBV5-3 to TRBJ1-1; D gene unclear. TRBV5-3 is sorted into the ORF group, with uncertain function. This CDR3 has 13 residues. V lost 2 bases, J lost 1 base, and 6 bases lay in between.

This clonotype was counted only a few times. The rearrangement links TRBV20-1 to TRBJ2-1, with D possibly called TRBD1 or TRBD2 (6 bases each). The CDR3 extends over 17 amino acids. V lost 3 bases and J lost 4, with 22 bases in between. CDR1 and CDR2 (germline): DFQATT, SNEGSKA (reference sequence). In DNA form, the CDR3 reads TGCAGTGCTAGTTTTGGGGGGCCCACCCCTCAATACAATGAGCAGTTCTTC. Protein: CSASFGGPTPQYNEQFF.

This chain connects TRBV15 to TRBJ2-7; D is perhaps TRBD1 (6 bases). V lost 4 bases and J lost 4, with 17 bases in between. Germline V gene sequence: CDR1 LNHNV, CDR2 YYDKDF (reference sequence). CDR3 length: 15 amino acids. DNA for the CDR3: TGTGCCACCAGCAACGGGACACTTGTTTATTACGAGCAGTACTTC. As protein: CATSNGTLVYYEQYF.

The count of this clonotype is one. The chain recombines TRBV9 with TRBJ1-2, with 7 bases that match TRBD1. Germline CDR1 and CDR2: SGDLS and YYNGEE. This CDR3 comprises 15 residues. V gave up 2 bases and J gave up 2 bases; unmatched junction bases: 6. The CDR3 region is CASSVTMTGNYGYTF. In DNA form, the CDR3 reads TGTGCCAGCAGCGTGACGATGACAGGGAACTATGGCTACACCTTC.

The chain links TRBV19 to TRBJ2-1; D possibly corresponds to TRBD1 (6 bases). The CDR3 contains 14 residues. The V gene's germline CDR1 is LNHDA and CDR2 SQIVND (reference sequence). The V end was cut by 10 bases, the J end by 0 bases, with 13 bases between. The DNA for the CDR3 is TGTGCCACACGACAGGCACACTCCTACAATGAGCAGTTCTTC. Translation: CATRQAHSYNEQFF. Full variable domain (remainder filled in from reference TRBV19 and TRBJ2-1): DGGITQSPKYLFRKEGQNVTLSCEQNLNHDAMYWYRQDPGQGLRLIYYSQIVNDFQKGDIAEGYSVSREKKESFPLTVTSAQKNPTAFYLCATRQAHSYNEQFFGPGTRLTVL.

This sequence joins TRBV7-2 and TRBJ2-2, with D possibly matching TRBD2 (5 bases). Trimming stripped 5 bases from V and 4 bases from J, with 11 bases between. This CDR3 comprises 14 residues. Germline V gives CDR1 SGHTA, CDR2 FQGNSA. This CDR3 is CASSLESGTGELFF. The DNA for the CDR3 is TGTGCCAGCAGCCTGGAGAGCGGCACCGGGGAGCTGTTTTTT.

This chain links TRBV4-3 with TRBJ2-3, with D maybe TRBD2 (5 bases). The length of the CDR3 is 14 residues. Between the trimmed V and J ends, which lost 6 bases and 4 bases, there was a span of 14 bases. Germline V gene lookup returns CDR1 LGHNA and CDR2 YSLEER. The CDR3 bases are TGCGCCAGCAGTACTTCACCCGGGGCAGATACGCAGTATTTT. Encoded protein: CASSTSPGADTQYF.

In DNA, the CDR3 is TGTGCCAGCAGTTATAGAGCCACCTACGAGCAGTACTTC. Protein product: CASSYRATYEQYF. This chain joins TRBV6-5 and TRBJ2-7; D gene unclear. This CDR3 has 13 amino acids. The germline gives CDR1 MNHEY, CDR2 SVGAGI. The ends were cut back, 3 bases at V and 2 bases at J, with 8 bases in the middle.

This chain uses TRBV7-2 with TRBJ2-3; D call uncertain. Trimming removed 1 base at V and 0 bases at J, with 5 bases between. The CDR3 is made up of 14 amino acids. Germline CDR1 reads SGHTA; CDR2 reads FQGNSA. The CDR3 DNA reads TGTGCCAGCAGCTTAGGAGTCAGCACAGATACGCAGTATTTT. This translates into CASSLGVSTDTQYF. The whole variable domain, filled in from reference TRBV7-2 and TRBJ2-3, reads GAGVSQSPSNKVTEKGKDVELRCDPISGHTALYWYRQSLGQGLEFLIYFQGNSAPDKSGLPSDRFSAERTGGSVSTLTIQRTQQEDSAVYLCASSLGVSTDTQYFGPGTRLTVL.

The chain combines TRBV12-3 or TRBV12-4 with TRBJ1-1; TRBD1 matches 8 bases. The CDR3 extends over 14 amino acids. V gave up 1 base and J gave up 10 bases; unmatched junction bases: 8. The CDR3 DNA is TGTGCCAGCAGTTTAGAGACAGGGGTTCGCGTAGCTTTCTTT. It encodes CASSLETGVRVAFF.

The chain couples TRBV6-1 to TRBJ2-2; 7 bases agree with TRBD1. J gave up 1 base and V 6 bases, and 8 bases lay outside the gene matches. Germline V gives CDR1 MNHNS, CDR2 SASEGT. CDR3 length: 16 residues. The chain's CDR3 is CASRLQGSLNTGELFF. CDR3 nucleotides: TGTGCCAGCAGGCTACAGGGGTCCCTGAACACCGGGGAGCTGTTTTTT.

This clonotype was detected only a few times. The V call is TRBV19, the J call TRBJ1-2; no definite D call. V was trimmed by 4 bases and J by 8 bases, leaving 8 bases between them. This CDR3 region has 11 residues. Per the germline V gene, CDR1 is LNHDA and CDR2 is SQIVND (reference sequence). In nucleotides, the CDR3 is TGTGCCAGTAGTAGAACCAGCGGCTACACCTTC. Its translation is CASSRTSGYTF. Using reference TRBV19 and TRBJ1-2 for the parts outside the CDR3, the full variable domain is DGGITQSPKYLFRKEGQNVTLSCEQNLNHDAMYWYRQDPGQGLRLIYYSQIVNDFQKGDIAEGYSVSREKKESFPLTVTSAQKNPTAFYLCASSRTSGYTFGSGTRLTVV.

J is TRBJ1-2 and V is TRBV20-1, with 9 bases lining up with TRBD1. CDR1 and CDR2 (germline): DFQATT, SNEGSKA (reference sequence). J was trimmed by 4 bases and V by 1 base; bases with no gene match: 10. CDR3 size: 16 residues. The DNA for the CDR3 is TGCAGTGCTAGAGGGACAGGGGCGAGGGGTACCTATGGCTACACCTTC. Its translation is CSARGTGARGTYGYTF.

This clonotype is a singleton in its sample. This chain links TRBV11-2 with TRBJ2-7, with no clear D. Germline V gene data show CDR1 as SGHAT and CDR2 as FQNNGV. Trimming cost V 0 bases and J 3 bases, with 12 bases left between them. The CDR3 extends over 15 amino acids. As DNA, the CDR3 is TGTGCCAGCAGCTTAGATTCGAACACGGGCTACGAGCAGTACTTC. It translates to CASSLDSNTGYEQYF.

The chain couples TRBV2 to TRBJ1-6; a weak D match, TRBD1 (6 bases). V was pared by 10 bases and J by 7 bases, with 14 bases between. This CDR3 spans 13 amino acids. Germline V lookup: CDR1 SNHLY, CDR2 FYNNEI. The CDR3 region is CATVDSRNSPLHF. The CDR3 nucleotides read TGTGCCACTGTGGACAGCAGGAATTCACCCCTCCACTTT.

The V gene is TRBV7-9, the J gene TRBJ1-2; no definite D call. There are 15 residues in the CDR3. V lost 5 bases, J lost 0 bases, and 13 bases lay in between. Germline loops: CDR1 SEHNR, CDR2 FQNEAQ (reference sequence). The CDR3 protein is CASSRDVNANYGYTF. The CDR3 DNA is TGTGCCAGCAGCCGAGACGTCAATGCTAACTATGGCTACACCTTC.

The rearrangement uses TRBV5-1 and TRBJ2-7; 7 bases fit TRBD2. Trimming cost V 4 bases and J 3 bases; bases outside gene matches: 7. Germline-derived CDR1 and CDR2 are SGHRS and YFSETQ. CDR3 length: 14 amino acids. Written as DNA, the CDR3 is TGCGCCAGCAGCGCCCCGGGGAGGGGCTACGAGCAGTACTTC. As protein: CASSAPGRGYEQYF.

There are a few counts of this clonotype. The chain employs TRBV11-3 and TRBJ2-5; no clear D. Trimming took 1 base from V and 2 from J, leaving 11 bases between them. This CDR3 has 15 residues. In germline, CDR1 is SGHNT, CDR2 YENEEA. The CDR3 here is CASSLARPTQETQYF. CDR3 DNA sequence: TGTGCCAGCAGCTTAGCTCGACCGACACAAGAGACCCAGTACTTC.

The rearrangement links TRBV30 to TRBJ1-5; 12 nucleotides align to TRBD1. Per the germline V gene, CDR1 is GTSNPN and CDR2 is SVGIG (reference sequence). J was trimmed by 3 bases and V by 1 base; bases with no gene match: 4. The CDR3 extends over 16 amino acids. As DNA, the CDR3 is TGTGCCTGGAGTGCCGGGACAGGGGGCCTCAATCAGCCCCAGCATTTT. It is translated as CAWSAGTGGLNQPQHF.

J is TRBJ2-4 and V is TRBV6-1, with a tentative D call TRBD1 (5 bases). The length of the CDR3 is 16 residues. In germline, CDR1 is MNHNS, CDR2 SASEGT. Trimming left V 5 bases short and J 0 bases short, with 14 bases between. CDR3 sequence: CASSTPRAIAKNIQYF. The CDR3, as DNA: TGTGCCAGCAGTACCCCCAGGGCCATAGCCAAAAACATTCAGTACTTC.